Shown below are 21 T cell receptor beta chains from a single sample sequenced in a study of sequential checkpoint blockade in melanoma. Treatment given: randomized to nivolumab then ipilimumab (arm A) or the reverse (arm B). The method was immunoSEQ multiplex PCR; TCRdb's version includes in-frame clones alone and lacks a portion of them. The sample yields thousands of clones, approximately 22% seen once. This specimen was tumor tissue (inferred from file names), taken from a patient given nivolumab and ipilimumab in sequence. The receptors stem from a human donor with melanoma.

This CDR3 is CASSSRQGGPYGEQFF. The CDR3 nucleotides read TGTGCCAGCAGCTCCAGACAGGGGGGCCCTTATGGCGAGCAGTTCTTC. The genes are TRBV7-4 and TRBJ2-1; 9 nucleotides match TRBD1. The CDR3 length is 16 residues. CDR1 and CDR2 from the germline V gene are SGHVT and SQSDAQ. The ends lost 4 bases at V and 10 bases at J; junction bases unmatched: 14.

The chain links TRBV18 to TRBJ2-5; 9 positions agree with TRBD1. The germline V gene has CDR1 KGHSH and CDR2 LQKENI. The V gene end was trimmed by 3 bases and the J gene end by 4 bases; junction bases not matched to a gene: 6. The CDR3 consists of 15 residues. The CDR3 DNA sequence: TGTGCCAGCTCACCCGGGACAGGGAGAGCAGAGACCCAGTACTTC. Protein sequence: CASSPGTGRAETQYF.

The chain joins TRBV6-8 to TRBJ1-1; D uncertain. Germline CDR1 reads MNHGY; CDR2 reads SAAAGT. The V gene lost 2 bases and the J gene lost 1 base, with 5 bases spanning the gap. There are 13 residues in the CDR3. The CDR3 reads CASSYAANTEAFF. The CDR3 region has the DNA TGTGCCAGCAGTTACGCGGCGAACACTGAAGCTTTCTTT.

This clone was observed at least ten times. This chain connects TRBV11-3 to TRBJ1-2; no firm D call. Trimming left V 1 base short and J 0 bases short, with 9 bases between. Germline assignment: CDR1 SGHNT and CDR2 YENEEA. This CDR3 spans 15 amino acids. CDR3: CASSLGRIANYGYTF. CDR3 bases: TGTGCCAGCAGCTTAGGACGGATAGCTAACTATGGCTACACCTTC.

Many counts were recorded for this clone. This chain connects TRBV9 to TRBJ2-6; the match to TRBD1 covers 10 bases. The CDR3 loop spans 19 amino acids. V shed 4 bases, J shed 0 bases, and the junction held 10 bases outside the gene matches. CDR1 SGDLS and CDR2 YYNGEE come from the germline V gene. The CDR3 DNA follows: TGTGCCAGCAGCCCCCGGGGACAGGGGATTACCTCTGGGGCCAACGTCCTGACTTTC. This sequence encodes CASSPRGQGITSGANVLTF. Using reference TRBV9 and TRBJ2-6 for the parts outside the CDR3, the full variable domain is DSGVTQTPKHLITATGQRVTLRCSPRSGDLSVYWYQQSLDQGLQFLIQYYNGEERAKGNILERFSAQQFPDLHSELNLSSLELGDSALYFCASSPRGQGITSGANVLTFGAGSRLTVL.

The V and J genes are TRBV14 and TRBJ2-1, with 11 bases lining up with TRBD2. The CDR3 has 17 residues. The germline V gene encodes CDR1 SGHDN and CDR2 FVKESK. Unmatched junction bases numbered 10, after V lost 4 bases and J lost 5 bases. The CDR3, as DNA: TGTGCCAGCAGCCCGGGACTAGCGGCCGTGTTTGACAATGAGCAGTTCTTC. Residues: CASSPGLAAVFDNEQFF.

The chain has TRBV6-8 and TRBJ2-3; TRBD1 matches at 7 bases. With V trimmed by 2 bases and J by 3 bases, 17 bases remained unmatched. This CDR3 has 19 residues. The germline gives CDR1 MNHGY, CDR2 SAAAGT. CDR3 amino acids: CASSYPTEPSGQKTDTQYF. CDR3 DNA sequence: TGTGCCAGCAGTTACCCGACCGAACCCTCGGGACAGAAGACAGATACGCAGTATTTT.

This clone was counted many times. The chain uses TRBV6-8 and TRBJ2-5; D is perhaps TRBD1 (5 bases). This CDR3 spans 15 amino acids. Trimming stripped 6 bases from V and 3 bases from J, with 17 bases between. In germline, CDR1 is MNHGY, CDR2 SAAAGT. Here the CDR3 DNA reads TGTGCCAGCAGGGGCTGGACACGGGCCAAAGAGACCCAGTACTTC. Protein: CASRGWTRAKETQYF.

The rearrangement links TRBV19 to TRBJ1-2; D remains unclear. Trimming cost V 7 bases and J 2 bases, with 17 bases left between them. The germline gives CDR1 LNHDA, CDR2 SQIVND (reference sequence). The CDR3 consists of 15 residues. CDR3 amino acids: CASINTYSSNYGYTF. The CDR3 nucleotides are TGTGCCAGTATAAACACCTACTCCTCAAACTATGGCTACACCTTC.

The V and J genes are TRBV28 and TRBJ2-2; 9 bases map to TRBD1. The CDR3 contains 15 residues. Germline V gives CDR1 MDHEN, CDR2 SYDVKM. Trimming cost V 8 bases and J 7 bases; bases outside gene matches: 11. This chain's CDR3 is CASATGGQGGGELFF. For the CDR3, the DNA is TGTGCCAGCGCTACGGGGGGACAGGGTGGCGGGGAGCTGTTTTTT. The complete variable domain, with remaining parts taken from reference TRBV28 and TRBJ2-2, reads DVKVTQSSRYLVKRTGEKVFLECVQDMDHENMFWYRQDPGLGLRLIYFSYDVKMKEKGDIPEGYSVSREKKERFSLILESASTNQTSMYLCASATGGQGGGELFFGEGSRLTVL.

This clone appeared a single time. The rearrangement joins TRBV29-1 to TRBJ2-3; D tentatively fits TRBD1 or TRBD2 (5 bases each). Germline V lookup: CDR1 SQVTM, CDR2 ANQGSEA. Trimming pared 5 bases from V and 3 bases from J, leaving 9 bases between. The CDR3 spans 12 residues. The CDR3 bases are TGCAGCGTTCGCGAGGGGACAGATACGCAGTATTTT. Its protein is CSVREGTDTQYF.

This clone was counted between two and nine times. The genes are TRBV25-1 and TRBJ1-4, with D perhaps TRBD1 (5 bases). V was cut by 7 bases and J by 8 bases, with 14 bases left in between. The CDR3 contains 13 residues. In germline, CDR1 is MGHDK, CDR2 SYGVNS. The CDR3 nucleotides read TGTGCCAGCACCAGGGAATTCGGGGAAAAACTGTTTTTT. Protein sequence: CASTREFGEKLFF.

Only a few counts were recorded for this clone. This sequence joins TRBV6-8 and TRBJ1-5; 7 bases match TRBD1. Germline values: CDR1 MNHGY, CDR2 SAAAGT. The CDR3 length is 15 residues. Trimming at V came to 6 bases and at J to 2 bases, leaving 7 bases not matched to a gene. CDR3 region: CASSSGTVGNQPQHF. In DNA, the CDR3 is TGTGCCAGCAGCTCCGGGACAGTTGGCAATCAGCCCCAGCATTTT.

The V gene is TRBV29-1, the J gene TRBJ2-5; TRBD2 matches 7 bases. This CDR3 contains 13 residues. V lost 5 bases and J lost 2; bases outside the gene matches: 5. Germline V gene sequence: CDR1 SQVTM, CDR2 ANQGSEA. The CDR3 DNA reads TGCAGCGTTACCGGACTAGAACAAGAGACCCAGTACTTC. This codes for CSVTGLEQETQYF.

The chain joins TRBV16 to TRBJ1-5; unclear D gene. The V gene lost 1 base and the J gene lost 1 base, with 8 bases spanning the gap. The CDR3 has 15 residues. Looked up from germline, CDR1 is KGHSY and CDR2 is FQNENV. The CDR3 region is CASSQFGLSNQPQHF. CDR3 bases: TGTGCCAGCAGCCAATTCGGACTGAGCAATCAGCCCCAGCATTTT. Complete variable domain (other parts from reference TRBV16 and TRBJ1-5): GEEVAQTPKHLVRGEGQKAKLYCAPIKGHSYVFWYQQVLKNEFKFLISFQNENVFDETGMPKERFSAKCLPNSPCSLEIQATKLEDSAVYFCASSQFGLSNQPQHFGDGTRLSIL.

This chain joins TRBV12-5 and TRBJ1-1; possibly TRBD1 for D (5 bases). The CDR3 is 16 amino acids. Germline V gene data show CDR1 as LGHNT and CDR2 as FRNRAP. The CDR3 sequence: CASISGSRVANTEAFF. In DNA, the CDR3 is TGTGCCAGCATATCAGGGTCCAGGGTGGCGAACACTGAAGCTTTCTTT. Supplemented by reference TRBV12-5 and TRBJ1-1, the full variable domain reads DARVTQTPRHKVTEMGQEVTMRCQPILGHNTVFWYRQTMMQGLELLAYFRNRAPLDDSGMPKDRFSAEMPDATLATLKIQPSEPRDSAVYFCASISGSRVANTEAFFGQGTRLTVV.

This clone was picked up a small number of times. The CDR3 spells CASSYSWTGFSNQPQHF. The CDR3 DNA reads TGTGCCAGCAGTTACTCCTGGACAGGATTTAGCAATCAGCCCCAGCATTTT. This chain links TRBV6-8 with TRBJ1-5; the match to TRBD1 covers 7 bases. Germline CDR1 MNHGY, CDR2 SAAAGT. V was clipped by 0 bases and J by 0 bases; unmatched bases: 5. The CDR3 has 17 amino acids.

The chain couples TRBV5-1 to TRBJ1-5, with 8 bases lining up with TRBD1. This CDR3 is 18 amino acids long. Germline V gives CDR1 SGHRS, CDR2 YFSETQ. Trimming removed 2 bases from V and 6 bases from J; junction bases left unmatched: 16. This CDR3 reads CASSFTPSGTGGGQPQHF. In DNA form, the CDR3 reads TGCGCCAGCAGCTTTACTCCCTCCGGGACAGGTGGCGGTCAGCCCCAGCATTTT.

There are a few counts of this clone. The chain joins TRBV11-3 to TRBJ2-2; possibly TRBD1 for D (6 bases). With 5 bases removed from V and 7 bases from J, the gap between germline ends came to 17 bases. CDR1 SGHNT and CDR2 YENEEA come from the germline V gene. The CDR3 is 15 residues long. The CDR3: CASSQYRTVNGELFF. The CDR3 DNA reads TGTGCCAGCAGCCAATACAGGACAGTCAACGGGGAGCTGTTTTTT.

The table lists this clone with a few counts. This sequence joins TRBV14 and TRBJ1-1; no firm D call. CDR3 size: 13 residues. Germline values: CDR1 SGHDN, CDR2 FVKESK. V lost 2 bases and J lost 4, with 8 bases in between. This CDR3 is CASSQSRTTEAFF. The CDR3 DNA is TGTGCCAGCAGCCAATCCCGTACCACTGAAGCTTTCTTT.

This chain links TRBV5-1 with TRBJ2-5, with TRBD2 identical over 9 bases. The CDR3 contains 16 residues. V was pared by 0 bases and J by 4 bases, with 7 bases of the junction left unmatched. Germline V gene data show CDR1 as SGHRS and CDR2 as YFSETQ. CDR3 sequence (DNA): TGCGCCAGCAGCTTGGGGGCTAGCGGGGACGGAGAGACCCAGTACTTC. Protein product: CASSLGASGDGETQYF.